This T cell receptor beta chain is drawn from a study of CD8+CD57+ T cells in acquired aplastic anemia. About the research overall: Sorted cells (CD4+ and CD8+) yielded DNA amounts that averaged roughly 3 ug. An average of roughly 10 million reads for CD4+ cells was obtained from healthy donors. General observations from the study: Fewer than 35 shared CD8+ CDR3s appeared highly expressed within patients' immunodominant clones. Patients were compared with controls for CD8+ Simpson's diversity, and no significant difference emerged.

This clonotype was recorded many times. The antigen remains undetermined. The template for TCR beta VDJ and CDR3 sequence profiling was genomic DNA. TCRdb independently ran MiXCR on the reads; one entry per CDR3 protein. The repertoire includes some 200,000 distinct CDR3 sequences, approximately 60% of them detected once, and about 29% sits in the top ten. The length of the CDR3 is 14 residues. Germline V lookup: CDR1 MNHEY, CDR2 SVGEGT. The V and J ends lost 7 bases and 4 bases, in that order; junction bases with no gene match: 5. Sequenced sample: sorted CD4+, CD8+, or CD8+CD57+ T cells (not recorded which) from PBMCs. The sequence was collected from a human donor in good health. V gene TRBV6-2 or TRBV6-3 combines with J gene TRBJ2-1, with 9 positions matching TRBD2. CDR3 protein: CASNSGGRYNEQFF. CDR3 in DNA: TGTGCCAGCAATAGCGGGGGAAGGTACAATGAGCAGTTCTTC.